Listed below are T cell receptor beta chains from one sample, sequenced in a study of cytomegalovirus exposure and HLA in healthy donors. Generated by immunoSEQ multiplex PCR, the TCRdb table keeps only in-frame clones and is missing some. The sample contains 150,000 to 200,000 clones, approximately 79% of which appear only once. Specimen: PBMCs. The receptors shown here come from a man aged 35-49 years in good health and CMV-seronegative. Both conserved end residues are part of each CDR3. The D gene is left open where the match is weak. Size values are once, few and many counts, or a class for expanded clones, and some rows have none.

j_gene | v_gene | d_gene | abundance | len | CDR3aa | CDR3nt
TRBJ2-1 | TRBV19 | NA | NA | 15 | CASSTDRSSYNEQFF | TGTGCCAGTAGTACAGACAGAAGCTCCTACAATGAGCAGTTCTTC
TRBJ2-5 | TRBV5-6 | TRBD1 | NA | 14 | CASSFGTEQETQYF | TGTGCCAGCAGCTTCGGGACAGAGCAAGAGACCCAGTACTTC
TRBJ1-5 | TRBV11-1 | NA | NA | 13 | CASSLGPSQPQHF | TGTGCCAGCAGCTTAGGTCCCAGTCAGCCCCAGCATTTT
TRBJ1-5 | TRBV4-1 | NA | NA | 16 | CASSQGGGESNQPQHF | TGCGCCAGCAGCCAAGGAGGGGGAGAGAGCAATCAGCCCCAGCATTTT
TRBJ2-2 | TRBV4-3 | NA | NA | 13 | CASSPEVRWELFF | TGCGCCAGCAGCCCCGAGGTTCGGTGGGAGCTGTTTTTT
TRBJ2-5 | TRBV9 | TRBD2 | once | 18 | CASSTGTSGGKYKETQYF | TGTGCCAGCAGCACTGGGACTAGCGGGGGGAAATACAAAGAGACCCAGTACTTC
TRBJ1-1 | TRBV1 | NA | NA | 17 | CTSSAFPPGQPNTEAFF | TGCACCAGCAGCGCGTTCCCTCCGGGACAGCCAAACACTGAAGCTTTCTTT
TRBJ2-1 | TRBV5-1 | TRBD1 | NA | 15 | CASSLGQGPYNEQFF | TGCGCCAGCAGCCTGGGACAGGGACCCTACAATGAGCAGTTCTTC
TRBJ1-4 | TRBV29-1 | NA | few | 12 | CSVRDTREKLFF | TGCAGCGTCCGGGACACTCGGGAAAAACTGTTTTTT
TRBJ1-1 | TRBV2 | NA | once | 11 | CASSEAPGAFF | TGTGCCAGCAGTGAAGCCCCGGGGGCTTTCTTT
TRBJ2-7 | TRBV11-2 | TRBD1 | NA | 18 | CASRSNRGQGGTDYEQYF | TGTGCCAGCAGGTCCAATAGGGGACAGGGCGGGACGGATTACGAGCAGTACTTC
TRBJ2-3 | TRBV6-5 | TRBD2 | NA | 15 | CASSPQRGATDTQYF | TGTGCCAGCTCCCCACAGCGGGGGGCCACAGATACGCAGTATTTT
TRBJ1-1 | TRBV7-8 | TRBD1 | NA | 13 | CASSPRTGGEAFF | TGTGCCAGCAGCCCACGGACAGGAGGCGAAGCTTTCTTT
TRBJ2-7 | TRBV10-2 | TRBD1 | NA | 15 | CASTTPGTGLYEQYF | TGCGCCAGCACCACCCCCGGGACAGGGCTCTACGAGCAGTACTTC
TRBJ1-2 | TRBV7-9 | NA | once | 16 | CASSSEALDIWYGYTF | TGTGCCAGCAGCTCAGAGGCGTTAGATATCTGGTATGGCTACACCTTC
TRBJ2-7 | TRBV6-5 | NA | NA | 15 | CASSPDRLFPYEQYF | TGTGCCAGCAGTCCAGACAGACTTTTCCCCTACGAGCAGTACTTC
TRBJ1-3 | TRBV9 | NA | NA | 13 | CASRRTAGNTIYF | TGTGCCAGCAGAAGGACAGCTGGAAACACCATATATTTT
TRBJ2-3 | TRBV10-3 | TRBD1 | NA | 14 | CAIRQGGSTDTQYF | TGTGCCATAAGACAGGGTGGTTCCACAGATACGCAGTATTTT
TRBJ2-4 | TRBV7-9 | NA | NA | 16 | CASSTQGGGAKNIQYF | TGTGCCAGCAGCACGCAGGGGGGTGGGGCCAAAAACATTCAGTACTTC
TRBJ1-6 | TRBV25-1 | NA | NA | 15 | CASSDSGQINSPLHF | TGTGCCAGCAGTGATTCAGGACAGATTAATTCACCCCTCCACTTT
TRBJ2-5 | TRBV5-4 | NA | NA | 17 | CASSLKGANVSQETQYF | TGTGCCAGCAGCTTGAAGGGAGCCAACGTTTCCCAAGAGACCCAGTACTTC
TRBJ1-5 | TRBV9 | NA | once | 17 | CASSKGPPGTSGQPQHF | TGTGCCAGCAGCAAAGGCCCTCCGGGGACTTCGGGTCAGCCCCAGCATTTT
TRBJ1-6 | TRBV9 | NA | NA | 14 | CASSVRGVNSPLHF | TGTGCCAGCAGCGTACGGGGGGTTAATTCACCCCTCCACTTT
TRBJ2-1 | TRBV5-6 | TRBD2 | NA | 13 | CASSWERGDEQFF | TGTGCCAGCAGCTGGGAGCGGGGGGATGAGCAGTTCTTC
TRBJ1-1 | TRBV7-8 | NA | NA | 16 | CASSRQPGHPNTEAFF | TGTGCCAGCAGCCGACAACCGGGACACCCGAACACTGAAGCTTTCTTT
TRBJ2-7 | TRBV2 | NA | NA | 12 | CASTGDSYEQYF | TGTGCCAGCACAGGGGACTCCTACGAGCAGTACTTC
TRBJ1-3 | TRBV7-7 | NA | NA | 16 | CASSLSDGSEGNTIYF | TGTGCTAGCAGCTTATCCGACGGCTCGGAGGGGAACACCATATATTTT
TRBJ1-2 | TRBV18 | NA | NA | 15 | CASSPDSGTKSGYTF | TGTGCCAGCTCACCCGACTCCGGGACTAAAAGCGGCTACACCTTC
TRBJ2-7 | TRBV5-1 | NA | NA | 16 | CASSLSIAGRSYEQYF | TGCGCCAGCAGCTTGTCAATAGCAGGGCGCTCCTACGAGCAGTACTTC
TRBJ2-5 | TRBV6-1 | NA | NA | 15 | CASKAATLPSETQYF | TGTGCCAGCAAGGCGGCGACTCTTCCCTCGGAGACCCAGTACTTC
TRBJ2-1 | TRBV6-1 | NA | NA | 15 | CASIERRGDYSEQFF | TGTGCCAGCATCGAACGGAGGGGGGACTACAGTGAGCAGTTCTTC
TRBJ1-1 | TRBV19 | NA | NA | 15 | CASTPRSYMNTEAFF | TGTGCCAGTACCCCGCGCTCATATATGAACACTGAAGCTTTCTTT
TRBJ2-2 | TRBV28 | NA | NA | 15 | CASSFWGLYTGELFF | TGTGCCAGCAGTTTTTGGGGACTTTACACCGGGGAGCTGTTTTTT
TRBJ2-7 | TRBV27 | TRBD1 | NA | 14 | CASSFGTGHFEQYF | TGTGCCAGCAGTTTTGGGACAGGGCACTTCGAGCAGTACTTC
TRBJ2-3 | TRBV7-2 | TRBD1 | NA | 15 | CASSLADRATDTQYF | TGTGCCAGCAGCTTAGCGGACAGGGCCACAGATACGCAGTATTTT
TRBJ2-7 | TRBV27 | NA | NA | 13 | CASSFRDSYEQYF | TGTGCCAGCAGTTTTCGGGACTCCTACGAGCAGTACTTC
TRBJ1-2 | TRBV28 | NA | NA | 14 | CASSLRSFNYGYTF | TGTGCCAGCAGTTTACGGTCGTTTAACTATGGCTACACCTTC
TRBJ2-7 | TRBV7-7 | NA | NA | 15 | CASSPEVGGMNEQYF | TGTGCTAGCAGCCCCGAGGTTGGGGGGATGAACGAGCAGTACTTC
TRBJ2-5 | TRBV30 | TRBD2 | NA | 15 | CAWSVFRGGKETQYF | TGTGCCTGGAGTGTATTCCGGGGGGGCAAGGAGACCCAGTACTTC
TRBJ2-3 | TRBV7-2 | NA | NA | 15 | CASSLVGQGTDTQYF | TGTGCCAGCAGCTTAGTTGGGCAGGGCACAGATACGCAGTATTTT
TRBJ2-2 | TRBV28 | TRBD1 | NA | 14 | CASSLGQGTGELFF | TGTGCCAGCAGTTTAGGACAGGGAACCGGGGAGCTGTTTTTT